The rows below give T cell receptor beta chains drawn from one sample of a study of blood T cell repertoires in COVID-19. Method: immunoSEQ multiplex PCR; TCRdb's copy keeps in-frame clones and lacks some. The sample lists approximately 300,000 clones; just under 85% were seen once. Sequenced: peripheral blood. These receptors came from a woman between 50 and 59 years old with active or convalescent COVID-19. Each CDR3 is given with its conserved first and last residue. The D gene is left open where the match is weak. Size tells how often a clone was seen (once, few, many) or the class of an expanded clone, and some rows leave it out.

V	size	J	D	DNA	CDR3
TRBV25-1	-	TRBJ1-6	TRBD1	TGTGCCAGCAGCGAGGGGGCGCGGAATTCACCCCTCCACTTT	CASSEGARNSPLHF
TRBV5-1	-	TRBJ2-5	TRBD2	TGCGCCAGCAGCTTGTTCGGCCCTGTCGTGCCGGGGGGGGAGACCCAGTACTTC	CASSLFGPVVPGGETQYF
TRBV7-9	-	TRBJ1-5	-	TGTGCCAGCAGCCATTCAAATCAGCCCCAGCATTTT	CASSHSNQPQHF
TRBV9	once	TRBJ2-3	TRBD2	TGTGCCAGCAGCGCGCGGGAGGGCCGGACAGATACGCAGTATTTT	CASSAREGRTDTQYF
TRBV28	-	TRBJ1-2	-	TGTGCCAGCAGCCAAGGAAGGGACATGCGTAACTATGGCTACACCTTC	CASSQGRDMRNYGYTF
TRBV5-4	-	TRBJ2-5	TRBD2	TGTGCCAGCAGGGGACTAGCGGGGCCTCCAGGCCAAGAGACCCAGTACTTC	CASRGLAGPPGQETQYF
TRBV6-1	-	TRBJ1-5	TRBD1	TGTGCCAGCAGTGAGACAGGGGGGCAGCCCCAGCATTTT	CASSETGGQPQHF
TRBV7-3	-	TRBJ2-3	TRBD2	TGTGCCAGCAGTAAGGCGGGAGGGAGCACAGATACGCAGTATTTT	CASSKAGGSTDTQYF
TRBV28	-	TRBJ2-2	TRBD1	TGTGCCAGCAGTCCATCGGGACAGGGGAACACCGGGGAGCTGTTTTTT	CASSPSGQGNTGELFF
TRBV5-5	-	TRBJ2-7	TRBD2	TGTGCCAGCAGCTTTGTGAGACTAGCGGGCCTTTCTTCGTCCTACGAGCAGTACTTC	CASSFVRLAGLSSSYEQYF
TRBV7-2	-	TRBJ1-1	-	TGTGCCAGCAGCCAGTTGGGGGCGAGAGCTTTCTTT	CASSQLGARAFF
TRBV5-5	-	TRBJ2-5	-	TGTGCCAGCAGAGTGACGTCCCAGGGGACCCAGTACTTC	CASRVTSQGTQYF
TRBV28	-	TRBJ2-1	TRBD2	TGTGCCGCATCCGGGAGGGTACGAGAGCAGTTCTTC	CAASGRVREQFF
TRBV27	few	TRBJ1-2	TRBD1	TGTGCCAGCAGTGTAGGGACAGCTCAAGACTATGGCTACACCTTC	CASSVGTAQDYGYTF
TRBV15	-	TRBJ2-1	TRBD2	TGTGCCACCAGCAGAGACCTAGCGGGAGGCTACAATGAGCAGTTCTTC	CATSRDLAGGYNEQFF
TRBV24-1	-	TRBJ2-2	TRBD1	TGTGCCACCAGTCTAGGGGGCGCCGGGGAGCTGTTTTTT	CATSLGGAGELFF
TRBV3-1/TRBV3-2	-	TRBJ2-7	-	TGTGCCAGCAGCAAAGGTACTGCCCGCACCTACGAGCAGTACTTC	CASSKGTARTYEQYF
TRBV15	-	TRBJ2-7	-	TGTGCCACCAGCACAGGGGGTGGGAGGTACGAGCAGTACTTC	CATSTGGGRYEQYF
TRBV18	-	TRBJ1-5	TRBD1	TGTGCCAGCTCCCGCGGACAGGGAGGGTCGCCCCAGCATTTT	CASSRGQGGSPQHF
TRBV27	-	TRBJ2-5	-	TGTGCCAGCAGCCAGCGGACCCAAGAGACCCAGTACTTC	CASSQRTQETQYF
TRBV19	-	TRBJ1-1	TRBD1	TGTGCCACCACGTTAAGAGGACAGGGGATTACGAACACTGAAGCTTTCTTT	CATTLRGQGITNTEAFF
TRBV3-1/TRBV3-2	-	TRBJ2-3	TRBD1	TGTGCCAGCAGCCAGACTCCCCGACAGGGGGCTACAGATACGCAGTATTTT	CASSQTPRQGATDTQYF
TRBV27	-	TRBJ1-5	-	TGTGCCAGCAGTCGCGTGTCCGGGGGCAATCAGCCCCAGCATTTT	CASSRVSGGNQPQHF
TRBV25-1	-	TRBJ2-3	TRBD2	TGTGCCAGCGGTCGGAGCGGGGGGTGGGGAGATACGCAGTATTTT	CASGRSGGWGDTQYF
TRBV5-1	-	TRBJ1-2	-	TGCGCCAGCAGGCAGGGAATGGCCAGTGGGAACTATGGCTACACCTTC	CASRQGMASGNYGYTF
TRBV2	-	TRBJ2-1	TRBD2	TGTGCCAGCAGTGAAGGACTAGCGGCGGACAATGAGCAGTTCTTC	CASSEGLAADNEQFF
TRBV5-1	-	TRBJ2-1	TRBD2	TGCGCCAGCAGCTGGGAGGGGAGCTCCTACAATGAGCAGTTCTTC	CASSWEGSSYNEQFF
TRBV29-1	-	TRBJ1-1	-	TGCAGCGTTGAACAACAGGGCGAGGGTGAAGCTTTCTTT	CSVEQQGEGEAFF